This record concerns one TCR beta chain sequence. Its antigen is unknown. The sample is drawn from a study of cytomegalovirus exposure and HLA in healthy donors. Study details: Sequencing of roughly 180 million T cells in an earlier analysis found 90 million to 120 million unique TCR beta sequences. Whole-study findings and limits: Sequencing depth roughly uniform across donors was assumed in presence/absence analyses.

The study ran its PCR with 60 Vbeta and 13 Jbeta primers. The table came from immunoSEQ multiplex PCR; TCRdb's copy has only in-frame clones and leaves some out. The table shows 86,000 or so clones, with roughly 83% occurring only once. The CDR3 has 14 residues. Germline lookup yields CDR1 SGHRS and CDR2 YFSETQ. The V end lost 0 bases, the J end lost 5 bases, and 12 bases lay between the germline ends. The chain combines TRBV5-1 with TRBJ2-7; tentatively, D is TRBD1 (6 bases). The sequencing input was PBMCs. The receptor was isolated from a woman aged 40 to 55 in good health and CMV-seropositive. CDR3 in amino acids: CASSLGQVEHEQYF. CDR3 nucleotides: TGCGCCAGCAGCTTGGGACAGGTGGAGCACGAGCAGTACTTC.